One and the same sample provided the 18 T cell receptor beta chains below, sequenced in a study of shared clonotypes between healthy human individuals. Produced via immunoSEQ multiplex PCR; TCRdb's table is partial and in-frame only. This repertoire shows 650,000 to 750,000 clones, roughly 78% found once; its top ten account for approximately 1.8%. The sequencing sample was made of memory CD4+ T cells sorted from blood. Stated subset: CD45RA-negative fraction. All receptors derive from a woman aged 25 to 39 in good health.

V usage is TRBV19 and J usage is TRBJ2-7; D is possibly TRBD1 or TRBD2 (5 bases each). The CDR3 loop spans 14 amino acids. Germline CDR1 is LNHDA and CDR2 is SQIVND (reference sequence). Trimming left V 1 base short and J 6 bases short, with 13 bases between. Here the CDR3 reads CASSIGHGTREQYF. Written as DNA, the CDR3 is TGTGCCAGTAGTATAGGCCACGGGACCCGCGAGCAGTACTTC.

This clone has only a few counts. The rearrangement joins TRBV28 to TRBJ2-3; D may match TRBD1 or TRBD2 (5 bases each). There are 12 residues in the CDR3. V lost 7 bases to trimming and J lost 4 bases, with 9 bases between them. CDR1 and CDR2 from the germline V gene are MDHEN and SYDVKM. The CDR3 nucleotides read TGTGCCAGCAAGGGGAGCGCAGATACGCAGTATTTT. It codes for CASKGSADTQYF.

The chain links TRBV6-4 to TRBJ2-3; D possibly corresponds to TRBD2 (6 bases). Germline assignment: CDR1 MRHNA and CDR2 SNTAGT. The germline V and J ends were trimmed by 5 bases and 5 bases, with 14 bases remaining between them. The CDR3 spans 14 residues. The CDR3 DNA is TGTGCCAGCAGTAGACGGGAGCTCGGAGATACGCAGTATTTT. Amino acids: CASSRRELGDTQYF.

This chain joins TRBV4-2 and TRBJ1-1; TRBD1 agrees at 7 bases. J gave up 0 bases and V 0 bases, and 4 bases lay outside the gene matches. CDR3 length: 16 residues. Germline assignment: CDR1 LGHNA and CDR2 YNFKEQ. The CDR3 loop reads CASSQDQGGMNTEAFF. The CDR3 DNA follows: TGTGCCAGCAGCCAAGATCAGGGGGGGATGAACACTGAAGCTTTCTTT.

About this clone: Other DNA sequences in the sample encode the same CDR3. The J gene is TRBJ2-5, the V gene TRBV19; D might be TRBD1 or TRBD2, each matching 6 bases. Germline V gene lookup returns CDR1 LNHDA and CDR2 SQIVND (reference sequence). Deletions cut 6 bases from V and 0 bases from J, with 8 bases between. The CDR3 length is 13 residues. For the CDR3, the DNA is TGTGCCAGTAGAGGGGGGAACCAAGAGACCCAGTACTTC. This codes for CASRGGNQETQYF.

The chain carries TRBV6-5 and TRBJ1-1, with no clear D. The CDR3 sequence is 13 residues long. Trimming left V 7 bases short and J 6 bases short, with 15 bases between. Germline V CDR1 and CDR2: MNHEY, SVGAGI. The CDR3 DNA is TGTGCCAGCACCCTACCGGGAGGATCTGAAGCTTTCTTT. As protein: CASTLPGGSEAFF.

The genes are TRBV28 and TRBJ1-5, with D perhaps TRBD1 (6 bases). The CDR3 is 14 residues long. V lost 7 bases and J lost 7, with 17 bases in between. Germline V lookup: CDR1 MDHEN, CDR2 SYDVKM. The CDR3 sequence: CASTPGGGRQPQHF. The CDR3 coding sequence is TGTGCCAGCACCCCCGGGGGGGGCCGGCAGCCCCAGCATTTT.

This clone was seen once. The sample contains more than one DNA sequence encoding this CDR3. The chain has TRBV4-1 and TRBJ2-5; the match to TRBD2 covers 15 bases. CDR1 and CDR2 from the germline V gene are MGHRA and YSYEKL. The CDR3 runs to 18 residues. Trimming cost V 2 bases and J 4 bases; bases outside gene matches: 8. The CDR3 reads CASSQPQGLAGGGETQYF. CDR3 sequence (DNA): TGCGCCAGCAGCCAACCCCAGGGACTAGCGGGAGGAGGAGAGACCCAGTACTTC.

Comment on this clone: The sample carries other DNA sequences with the same CDR3. V is TRBV5-1 and J is TRBJ2-5; 14 nucleotides agree with TRBD2. Germline CDR1 is SGHRS and CDR2 is YFSETQ. There are 15 residues in the CDR3. The V segment lost 4 bases and the J segment 4 bases; nucleotides outside the gene matches: 3. The CDR3 DNA is TGCGCCAGCAGCCCGGGACTAGCGGGAGCAGAGACCCAGTACTTC. Amino acid sequence: CASSPGLAGAETQYF.

This chain connects TRBV2 to TRBJ1-1; 12 nucleotides match TRBD1. The germline V gene has CDR1 SNHLY and CDR2 FYNNEI. The CDR3 has 13 residues. V dropped 6 bases and J dropped 9; count of bases not matched to a gene: 5. The CDR3 nucleotides are TGTGCCAGCAGAGGGACAGGGGGCCGAAAAGCTTTCTTT. Amino acid sequence: CASRGTGGRKAFF.

The CDR3 DNA reads as TGCGCCAGCAAGGCGTTGGCGGGAGTCGGGAACACCGGGGAGCTGTTTTTT. This translates into CASKALAGVGNTGELFF. The chain joins TRBV5-1 to TRBJ2-2; 7 bases agree with TRBD2. The junction had 12 bases not matched to a gene; V was cut back by 6 bases and J by 1 base. The CDR3 runs 17 residues. In germline, CDR1 is SGHRS, CDR2 YFSETQ. Looking up the rest from reference TRBV5-1 and TRBJ2-2 gives the full variable domain: KAGVTQTPRYLIKTRGQQVTLSCSPISGHRSVSWYQQTPGQGLQFLFEYFSETQRNKGNFPGRFSGRQFSNSRSEMNVSTLELGDSALYLCASKALAGVGNTGELFFGEGSRLTVL.

V is TRBV18 and J is TRBJ2-3, with 8 bases aligning to TRBD2. The ends lost 6 bases at V and 2 bases at J; junction bases unmatched: 7. CDR1 and CDR2 (germline): KGHSH, LQKENI. The CDR3 length is 15 residues. In DNA, the CDR3 is TGTGCCAGCTCCCCCGGACTAGCAGTCACAGATACGCAGTATTTT. Protein sequence: CASSPGLAVTDTQYF.

This clone has a handful of counts. The J gene is TRBJ2-5, the V gene TRBV28; maybe TRBD1 (6 bases). V dropped 8 bases and J dropped 5 bases, with 15 bases sitting between them. The CDR3 runs to 13 residues. Looked up from germline, CDR1 is MDHEN and CDR2 is SYDVKM. As DNA, the CDR3 is TGTGCCAGCTCACAGGGTACCGGGGAGACCCAGTACTTC. Amino acids: CASSQGTGETQYF.

This rearrangement joins TRBV6-5 to TRBJ2-1; TRBD2 might be the D (6 bases). Trimming stripped 4 bases from V and 6 bases from J, with 13 bases between. This CDR3 contains 14 residues. From germline, CDR1 is MNHEY and CDR2 SVGAGI. The CDR3 sequence is CASSSYGLINEQFF. In DNA, the CDR3 is TGTGCCAGCAGTTCCTACGGACTAATCAATGAGCAGTTCTTC.

This clone appeared once. The chain carries TRBV19 and TRBJ2-1; 8 nucleotides align to TRBD1. The germline V gene has CDR1 LNHDA and CDR2 SQIVND (reference sequence). V shed 1 base and J 15 bases; nucleotides not matched to a gene: 8. This CDR3 has 13 amino acids. CDR3 loop: CASSIGLDRGLFF. In DNA form, the CDR3 reads TGTGCCAGTAGTATAGGACTCGACAGGGGACTGTTCTTC.

To note about this clone: One junction end does not reproduce the germline sequence, and a read error may be involved. The rearrangement links TRBV2 to TRBJ1-6; no clear D. The CDR3 is 14 residues long. CDR1 and CDR2 from the germline V gene are SNHLY and FYNNEI. The CDR3 coding sequence is TGTGCCAGCAGTGGTGAGCCGCAAGCACAACCCCCCCACTTT. It encodes CASSGEPQAQPPHF.

This chain links TRBV21-1 with TRBJ2-3; TRBD1 is the table's D call and was not checked against the DNA. TRBV21-1 is given as a pseudogene. This CDR3 region has 16 residues. The CDR3: CASRVSATVMQDTQYF. The CDR3 DNA reads as TGTGCCAGCAGGGTGAGTGCTACAGTCATGCAAGATACGCAGTATTTT.

This clone was observed a few times. The chain couples TRBV28 to TRBJ1-1, with 9 positions matching TRBD1. Unmatched junction bases numbered 7, after V lost 3 bases and J lost 11 bases. The germline V gene encodes CDR1 MDHEN and CDR2 SYDVKM. The CDR3 spans 13 residues. CDR3 DNA sequence: TGTGCCAGCAGTTTGGGACAGGGAGCGGGGGCTTTCTTT. It specifies CASSLGQGAGAFF.